This entry features one T cell receptor (beta chain) sequence. Recruitment covered over 20 US areas and drew participants whose ages spanned about 18 to 89 years. Clones were read by immunoSEQ multiplex PCR, and TCRdb kept only the in-frame ones, dropping some. The sample records under 250,000 clones, roughly four fifths being singletons. This entry comes from a study of blood T cell repertoires in COVID-19. The overall study: Some COVID-19 samples were acute and others convalescent; all came from the United States, Italy and Spain.

The CDR3 is 15 residues long. Trimming took 0 bases from V and 2 from J, leaving 11 bases between them. CDR1 is WNHNN, CDR2 SYGVQD, per germline (reference sequence). The sequenced sample consisted of PBMCs or T cells enriched from blood (not recorded which). The TCR was taken from a woman aged 55 to 70 who had recovered from COVID-19. The J gene is TRBJ2-7, the V gene TRBV10-1; a possible D gene is TRBD2 (5 bases). The CDR3 DNA sequence: TGCGCCAGCAGTGAGTCCTGGGGAGTGGCCTACGAGCAGTACTTC. Its translation is CASSESWGVAYEQYF.